Shown below are 19 T cell receptor beta chains from a single sample sequenced in a study of shared clonotypes between healthy human individuals. Assay used: immunoSEQ multiplex PCR; TCRdb lists only in-frame clones, some missing. The data hold around 1.4 million clones, with approximately 98.5% observed a single time. Sequenced input: naive CD4+ T cells sorted from blood. The subset denotes: CD45RA+ positively selected. Receptors were obtained from a man aged 30-40 years in good health.

This clone was seen a single time. The chain employs TRBV9 and TRBJ2-3; D not certain. The CDR3 loop spans 15 amino acids. V was pared by 3 bases and J by 2 bases, with 13 bases between. The germline gives CDR1 SGDLS, CDR2 YYNGEE. This CDR3 reads CASSDATGYTDTQYF. The CDR3 region has the DNA TGTGCCAGCAGCGATGCGACGGGCTACACAGATACGCAGTATTTT.

The chain links TRBV5-3 to TRBJ2-3; 11 bases are shared with TRBD2. TRBV5-3 is an ORF for which the function is uncertain. CDR3 length: 16 amino acids. With 4 bases clipped from V and 3 bases from J, the junction kept 7 bases outside the gene matches. CDR3 sequence reads: CARSKLAGDGTDTQYF. The CDR3 DNA reads as TGTGCCAGAAGCAAACTAGCGGGAGATGGAACAGATACGCAGTATTTT.

V is TRBV11-2 and J is TRBJ2-1, with D unclear. Trimming took 2 bases from V and 6 from J, leaving 11 bases between them. Germline loops: CDR1 SGHAT, CDR2 FQNNGV. CDR3 length: 14 amino acids. The CDR3 DNA reads as TGTGCCAGCAGCTTATGGCGGTCCATCAATGAGCAGTTCTTC. Amino acid sequence: CASSLWRSINEQFF.

The rearrangement joins TRBV2 to TRBJ2-7; no firm D call. The germline CDR1 and CDR2 sequences are SNHLY and FYNNEI. V was cut by 5 bases and J by 6 bases, with 8 bases left in between. The CDR3 is 11 amino acids. Here the CDR3 reads CASSRSTEQYF. In DNA, the CDR3 is TGTGCCAGCAGTAGGAGTACCGAGCAGTACTTC.

The gene calls are TRBV5-1 and TRBJ1-4; D gene uncertain. Trimming cost V 7 bases and J 5 bases, with 12 bases left between them. Germline CDR1 reads SGHRS; CDR2 reads YFSETQ. There are 13 residues in the CDR3. CDR3 coding DNA: TGCGCCAGCCAACTCGGTTACAATGAAAAACTGTTTTTT. Translated, it gives CASQLGYNEKLFF.

This chain links TRBV5-1 with TRBJ2-3; tentatively, D is TRBD1 (6 bases). V lost 4 bases, J lost 4 bases, and 16 bases lay in between. CDR3 length: 15 residues. Germline CDR1 reads SGHRS; CDR2 reads YFSETQ. The CDR3 coding sequence is TGCGCCAGCAGCACCGCAGGGGTTCGGGCAGATACGCAGTATTTT. Translation gives CASSTAGVRADTQYF.

The chain uses TRBV14 and TRBJ2-1, with 10 bases identical to TRBD2. CDR1 and CDR2 (germline): SGHDN, FVKESK. The CDR3 runs 20 residues. With 3 bases clipped from V and 3 bases from J, the junction kept 17 bases outside the gene matches. The CDR3 DNA reads TGTGCCAGCAGCCATATAGTTTCTTCTCGGTGGACTAGCGGCTACAATGAGCAGTTCTTC. This encodes CASSHIVSSRWTSGYNEQFF.

V usage is TRBV7-9 and J usage is TRBJ2-1; D gene unclear. V was shortened by 3 bases and J by 8 bases, with 11 bases between the two germline ends. The length of the CDR3 is 13 residues. The germline V gene encodes CDR1 SEHNR and CDR2 FQNEAQ (reference sequence). CDR3 in amino acids: CASSFSKGHEQFF. The CDR3 DNA reads TGTGCCAGCAGCTTCAGCAAGGGCCATGAGCAGTTCTTC.

The V gene is TRBV6-1, the J gene TRBJ2-7; D is unclear. Germline V CDR1 and CDR2: MNHNS, SASEGT. The CDR3 is 13 amino acids. V gave up 0 bases and J gave up 6 bases, with 9 bases separating them. CDR3 DNA: TGTGCCAGCAGTGAAGCATGGTTGCGCGAGCAGTACTTC. Amino acids: CASSEAWLREQYF.

This clone was counted once. The chain carries TRBV2 and TRBJ2-7; 14 nucleotides align to TRBD2. Germline V gives CDR1 SNHLY, CDR2 FYNNEI. The CDR3 sequence is 15 residues long. Losses at the gene ends were 5 bases for V and 4 bases for J; bases not matched to a gene: 4. CDR3 nucleotides: TGTGCCAGCAGTAGACTAGCGGGAGGGCAGTACGAGCAGTACTTC. It yields the protein CASSRLAGGQYEQYF. Full variable domain (remainder filled in from reference TRBV2 and TRBJ2-7): EPEVTQTPSHQVTQMGQEVILRCVPISNHLYFYWYRQILGQKVEFLVSFYNNEISEKSEIFDDQFSVERPDGSNFTLKIRSTKLEDSAMYFCASSRLAGGQYEQYFGPGTRLTVT.

CDR3 protein: CASSPGQGNYNEQFF. Written as DNA, the CDR3 is TGTGCCAGCAGCCCCGGACAGGGGAACTACAATGAGCAGTTCTTC. This sequence joins TRBV5-5 and TRBJ2-1; 9 bases map to TRBD1. Germline V gene data show CDR1 as SGHKS and CDR2 as YYEKEE (reference sequence). V lost 4 bases and J lost 3; bases outside the gene matches: 5. This CDR3 is 15 amino acids long.

The chain combines TRBV10-3 with TRBJ2-5; D possibly corresponds to TRBD2 (6 bases). The CDR3 is made up of 14 amino acids. Germline V gene data show CDR1 as ENHRY and CDR2 as SYGVKD. Trimming removed 4 bases at V and 3 bases at J, with 12 bases between. The chain's CDR3 is CAISGTNGEETQYF. CDR3 bases: TGTGCCATCAGTGGGACTAACGGGGAAGAGACCCAGTACTTC.

The chain has TRBV4-2 and TRBJ1-1; D uncertain. The germline CDR1 and CDR2 sequences are LGHNA and YNFKEQ. This CDR3 has 15 amino acids. The ends were cut back, 0 bases at V and 8 bases at J, with 16 bases in the middle. CDR3 region: CASSQEGIMGREAFF. DNA for the CDR3: TGTGCCAGCAGCCAAGAGGGGATTATGGGTCGCGAAGCTTTCTTT.

Concerning this clone: This CDR3 is also generated by other DNA sequences in the sample. The gene calls are TRBV28 and TRBJ2-7; possibly TRBD1 for D (6 bases). V gave up 2 bases and J gave up 4 bases, with 9 bases separating them. The CDR3 sequence is 13 residues long. From germline, CDR1 is MDHEN and CDR2 SYDVKM. The CDR3 region has the DNA TGTGCCAGCAGTTTACAGGGGTCGTACGAGCAGTACTTC. Protein sequence: CASSLQGSYEQYF. Drawing the rest from reference TRBV28 and TRBJ2-7, the complete variable domain is DVKVTQSSRYLVKRTGEKVFLECVQDMDHENMFWYRQDPGLGLRLIYFSYDVKMKEKGDIPEGYSVSREKKERFSLILESASTNQTSMYLCASSLQGSYEQYFGPGTRLTVT.

The chain joins TRBV6-6 to TRBJ2-2; TRBD2 might be the D (6 bases). Trimming pared 7 bases from V and 0 bases from J, leaving 12 bases between. The CDR3 has 15 residues. CDR1 and CDR2 (germline): MNHNY, SVGAGI (reference sequence). The CDR3 DNA reads as TGTGCCAGCAAAATTAGCGGAGCGAACACCGGGGAGCTGTTTTTT. Translation: CASKISGANTGELFF.

This chain uses TRBV5-4 with TRBJ1-3; possible D gene TRBD1, 6 bases. CDR3 length equals 17 residues. V lost 1 base to trimming and J lost 4 bases, with 18 bases between them. Germline V gene data show CDR1 as SGHNT and CDR2 as YYREEE (reference sequence). The chain's CDR3 is CASSLSRGTLAGNTIYF. Here the CDR3 DNA reads TGTGCCAGCAGCTTGTCCAGGGGTACACTGGCAGGAAACACCATATATTTT.

This clone was detected only once. The rearrangement links TRBV11-2 to TRBJ2-7, with a weak D call TRBD1 (6 bases). The V gene lost 1 base and the J gene lost 2 bases, with 12 bases spanning the gap. The CDR3 loop spans 15 amino acids. Germline CDR1 is SGHAT and CDR2 is FQNNGV. In DNA, the CDR3 is TGTGCCAGCAGCTTAGCCCCAGGGGCGACCTACGAGCAGTACTTC. Its protein product is CASSLAPGATYEQYF.

The chain combines TRBV28 with TRBJ2-7, with 10 bases matching TRBD2. CDR1 MDHEN and CDR2 SYDVKM come from the germline V gene. After removal of 2 bases from V and 5 bases from J, the junction contained 15 bases not matched to a gene. The CDR3 runs 18 residues. The CDR3 nucleotides are TGTGCCAGCAGTTTAGGTATCCGTCTAGCGGGAGAAGCGCACGAGCAGTACTTC. Protein: CASSLGIRLAGEAHEQYF.

This chain connects TRBV5-4 to TRBJ2-2; D call uncertain. Germline lookup yields CDR1 SGHNT and CDR2 YYREEE (reference sequence). With 0 bases removed from V and 0 bases from J, the gap between germline ends came to 3 bases. The CDR3 is 14 residues long. DNA for the CDR3: TGTGCCAGCAGCTTGGAAGCGAACACCGGGGAGCTGTTTTTT. It translates to CASSLEANTGELFF.